What follows are 3 T cell receptor beta chains derived from one specimen sequenced in a study of T cell clonality in common variable immunodeficiency. Assay used: immunoSEQ multiplex PCR; TCRdb lists only in-frame clones, some missing. The sample is made up of 50,000 to 60,000 clones, none counted only once. Sequencing used peripheral blood mononuclear cells. Source of these receptors: a person aged 18 to 70 in good health.

Many counts were recorded for this clone. The observed sequence ends 3 residues before the CDR3 terminus, with the missing tail filled in from the germline J gene. V is TRBV20-1 and J is TRBJ1-1, with D maybe TRBD1 (5 bases). Germline lookup yields CDR1 DFQATT and CDR2 SNEGSKA (reference sequence). The V end was cut by 3 bases, the J end by 2 bases, with 7 bases between. The CDR3 is 12 residues long. CDR3 bases read: TGCAGTGCTAGGACAGTTAACACTGAA. Residues: CSARTVNTE. The entire CDR3 reads CSARTVNTEAFF.

This clone was found many times. The read terminates 3 residues before the CDR3 end, so the remaining end is supplied by the germline J gene. This sequence joins TRBV18 and TRBJ1-3; D might be TRBD1 (5 bases). The germline V gene has CDR1 KGHSH and CDR2 LQKENI. This CDR3 has 14 residues. Trimming removed 3 bases from V and 2 bases from J, with 8 bases in between. This CDR3 is CASSPPRAGNTIYF. The covered CDR3 bases are TGTGCCAGCTCACCCCCCAGGGCTGGAAACACC.

This clone came up many times. The read ends 3 residues before the CDR3 terminus; that terminus is restored from the germline J gene. Other nucleotide sequences in the sample specify the same CDR3. The chain combines TRBV19 with TRBJ2-5; D possibly corresponds to TRBD1 (6 bases). This CDR3 spans 14 amino acids. V lost 3 bases and J lost 5, with 13 bases in between. From germline, CDR1 is LNHDA and CDR2 SQIVND (reference sequence). CDR3 DNA, as far as it was read: TGTGCCAGTAGTATTATTGGGGGCTGGGAGACC. This codes for CASSIIGGWET. The whole CDR3 protein is CASSIIGGWETQYF.